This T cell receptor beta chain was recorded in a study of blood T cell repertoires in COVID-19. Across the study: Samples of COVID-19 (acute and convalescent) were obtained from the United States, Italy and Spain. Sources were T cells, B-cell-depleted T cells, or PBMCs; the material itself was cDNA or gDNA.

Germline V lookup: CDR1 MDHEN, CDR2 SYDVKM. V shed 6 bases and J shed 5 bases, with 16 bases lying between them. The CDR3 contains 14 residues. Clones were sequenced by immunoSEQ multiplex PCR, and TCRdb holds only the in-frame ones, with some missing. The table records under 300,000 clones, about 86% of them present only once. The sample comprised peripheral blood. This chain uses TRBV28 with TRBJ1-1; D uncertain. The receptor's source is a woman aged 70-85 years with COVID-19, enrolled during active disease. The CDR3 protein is CASSPFARATEAFF. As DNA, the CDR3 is TGTGCCAGCAGCCCTTTTGCTCGCGCTACTGAAGCTTTCTTT.